This TCR beta chain is from a study of patients and donors after allogeneic stem cell transplantation. V lost 3 bases, J lost 10 bases, and 11 bases stayed unmatched. The CDR3 covers 15 residues. Germline V lookup: CDR1 DFQATT, CDR2 SNEGSKA (reference sequence). TCRdb processed the RT-PCR reads anew with MiXCR; each CDR3 protein has one entry. The sample consists of about a million distinct CDR3 sequences, roughly 18% of them appearing once. The receptor was isolated from a human donor who was either an allogeneic HSCT recipient or a stem cell or donor lymphocyte infusion donor (not recorded which). It is not recorded whose cells these are; they may come from a transplant donor. Sample: blood, either unsorted or a sorted T cell fraction (not recorded which). The J gene is TRBJ2-1, the V gene TRBV20-1; 11 bases agree with TRBD2. The CDR3 loop is CSASGTGTSGLEQFF. CDR3 in DNA: TGCAGTGCTAGTGGGACCGGGACTAGCGGTTTAGAGCAGTTCTTC.